Reported below is one T cell receptor (beta chain). This record comes from a study of shared clonotypes between healthy human individuals. The CDR3 has 15 amino acids. The germline V gene encodes CDR1 MNHNS and CDR2 SASEGT. V gave up 6 bases and J gave up 3 bases; unmatched junction bases: 6. Assay: immunoSEQ multiplex PCR; the TCRdb copy retains only in-frame clones and omits some. The sample has about 2.4 million clones, more than 85% seen once. Sequencing used naive CD4+ T cells from PBMCs. Sample subset: CD45RA+ positively selected. The genes are TRBV6-1 and TRBJ2-1, with 9 bases identical to TRBD1. The receptor's source is a man aged 18-30 years in good health. Some clones in this sample may be carry-over from other donors' samples. The chain's CDR3 is CASREGQGNYNEQFF. The CDR3 bases are TGTGCCAGCAGAGAGGGACAGGGAAACTACAATGAGCAGTTCTTC.